These T cell receptor beta chains were read from a single sample in a study of blood T cell repertoires in COVID-19. Measured with immunoSEQ multiplex PCR; TCRdb has only the in-frame clones, and not every one. The sample holds approximately 260,000 clones; 75% to 90% are singletons and the top ten take about 4.5%. The sample taken for sequencing was peripheral blood. These receptors came from a man aged 55 to 70 who had recovered from COVID-19. Each CDR3 is given with its conserved first and last residue. The order of the fields is D gene, V gene, J gene, clone size, CDR3 DNA, CDR3 protein. D genes are given only for firm matches. Not all rows give a size; the values are once, few, many and, for expanded clones, a class.

NA	TRBV19	TRBJ1-6	few	TGTGCCAGTAGAAATCGGGGGGGTGATTCACCCCTCCACTTT	CASRNRGGDSPLHF
TRBD2	TRBV6-2/TRBV6-3	TRBJ2-1	NA	TGTGCCAGCAGTTACGCGCAAACTAGCGGGGCCTACTACAATGAGCAGTTCTTC	CASSYAQTSGAYYNEQFF
TRBD1	TRBV7-3	TRBJ1-5	few	TGTGCCAGCAGCCCGACAGGGGGCGGTCAGCCCCAGCATTTT	CASSPTGGGQPQHF
NA	TRBV10-3	TRBJ2-7	NA	TGTGCCATCAGTGAGTCGCAGGGTAGCTCCTACGAGCAGTACTTC	CAISESQGSSYEQYF
NA	TRBV5-1	TRBJ2-4	NA	TGCGCCAGCAGTTATGTTCCGGGAGAAAACATTCAGTACTTC	CASSYVPGENIQYF
TRBD2	TRBV24-1	TRBJ2-2	NA	TGTGCCACCAGTAAGGGACTAGCGGGAGTGGGGACCGGGGAGCTGTTTTTT	CATSKGLAGVGTGELFF
NA	TRBV18	TRBJ1-5	NA	TGTGCCAGCTCACCCGGGAGCAATCAGCCCCAGCATTTT	CASSPGSNQPQHF
TRBD1	TRBV27	TRBJ2-3	once	TGTGCCAGCAGTCTAACACCCGGGACAGGCCCCGATACGCAGTATTTT	CASSLTPGTGPDTQYF
TRBD1	TRBV13	TRBJ2-1	NA	TGTGCCAGCAGCCTAGGAGCCGGGACAGGGGTGAATGAGCAGTTCTTC	CASSLGAGTGVNEQFF
NA	TRBV6-1	TRBJ2-2	many	TGTGCCAGCAGTGGATCTAGATCCCTTAACACCGGGGAGCTGTTTTTT	CASSGSRSLNTGELFF
TRBD1	TRBV5-1	TRBJ2-7	NA	TGCGCCAGCAGCACACCGGGACAGGGATTCGAGCAGTACTTC	CASSTPGQGFEQYF
NA	TRBV6-1	TRBJ1-6	NA	TGTGCCAGCAGTGAACGAGAGTGGGTCACGTCGGGATCACCCCTCCACTTT	CASSEREWVTSGSPLHF
TRBD2	TRBV7-3	TRBJ2-3	NA	TGTGCCAGCAGCTTAGCGGGGGGCGCCACAGATACGCAGTATTTT	CASSLAGGATDTQYF
TRBD1	TRBV2	TRBJ2-7	NA	TGTGCCAGTACCCGGGACAGGGGGGACGGCGAGCAGTACTTC	CASTRDRGDGEQYF
TRBD1	TRBV6-5	TRBJ1-3	NA	TGTGCCAGCCGCCGGGGACAGACTGGAAACACCATATATTTT	CASRRGQTGNTIYF
TRBD2	TRBV11-2	TRBJ2-5	NA	TGTGCCAGCAGCTTGGGTACCTTAGCGGGACAAGAGACCCAGTACTTC	CASSLGTLAGQETQYF
NA	TRBV15	TRBJ2-4	once	TGTGCCACCAGCAGAAGACTACGACAGGCCGACATTCAGTACTTC	CATSRRLRQADIQYF
NA	TRBV5-4	TRBJ2-7	NA	TGTGCCAGCAGCTTCGACAGCTCCTACGAGCAGTACTTC	CASSFDSSYEQYF
NA	TRBV9	TRBJ2-2	once	TGTGCCAGCAGCGTAGCCCCGGGGGACGGGGAGCTGTTTTTT	CASSVAPGDGELFF
NA	TRBV6-5	TRBJ2-3	NA	TGTGCCAGCAGTTACCAGGGGACTACGAGCACAGATACGCAGTATTTT	CASSYQGTTSTDTQYF
NA	TRBV4-2	TRBJ1-5	NA	TGTGCCAGCAGCCAACAGGTTTATCAGCCCCAGCATTTT	CASSQQVYQPQHF
NA	TRBV18	TRBJ2-7	few	TGTGCCAGCTCGTCCGGGACTCCAGAGCAGTACTTC	CASSSGTPEQYF
TRBD1	TRBV12-5	TRBJ1-2	NA	TGTGCTAGTGGTGACAGGGGCGGCTACACCTTC	CASGDRGGYTF
NA	TRBV28	TRBJ2-3	many	TGTGCCAGCAGTTTCGTGGCAGGCACAGATACGCAGTATTTT	CASSFVAGTDTQYF
NA	TRBV25-1	TRBJ2-5	NA	TGTGCCAGCGGAGACCGGGTGGGAGAGACCCAGTACTTC	CASGDRVGETQYF
NA	TRBV3-1/TRBV3-2	TRBJ2-2	once	TGTGCCAGCAGCCAAGATAAAGCGCCGAACACCGGGGAGCTGTTTTTT	CASSQDKAPNTGELFF
TRBD2	TRBV4-1	TRBJ2-2	NA	TGCGCCAGCAGCCCAGGACTAGCGGGAGTCACCGGGGAGCTGTTTTTT	CASSPGLAGVTGELFF
NA	TRBV3-1/TRBV3-2	TRBJ1-3	NA	TGTGCCAGCAGCAAACAGGGTGGAAACACCATATATTTT	CASSKQGGNTIYF
NA	TRBV6-6	TRBJ2-6	NA	TGTGCCAGCAGTTTCGCTGGGGCCTCTGGGGCCAACGTCCTGACTTTC	CASSFAGASGANVLTF
NA	TRBV28	TRBJ1-1	NA	TGTGCCAGCACCAGGAACACTGAAGCTTTCTTT	CASTRNTEAFF
TRBD2	TRBV19	TRBJ2-5	NA	TGTGCCAGTAGTCGACTAGCGGCCCGGCGGGTCCAAGAGACCCAGTACTTC	CASSRLAARRVQETQYF
TRBD2	TRBV3-1/TRBV3-2	TRBJ2-5	NA	TGTGCCAGCAGCCGCAGTGACGGGGGGGCAGAAGAGACCCAGTACTTC	CASSRSDGGAEETQYF
NA	TRBV10-2	TRBJ2-7	once	TGCGCCAGCAGTGAGGACAACACCTACGAGCAGTACTTC	CASSEDNTYEQYF
NA	TRBV19	TRBJ1-1	NA	TGTGCCAGTAGCTACGCCAGGGGCACTGAAGCTTTCTTT	CASSYARGTEAFF
TRBD1	TRBV5-4	TRBJ1-2	NA	TGTGCCAGCAGCTCTGGGACAGGGGTACAATATGGCTACACCTTC	CASSSGTGVQYGYTF
TRBD2	TRBV11-3	TRBJ2-2	few	TGTGCCAGCAGCTTAGGGTTCGAGCGGGGTACCGGGGAGCTGTTTTTT	CASSLGFERGTGELFF
NA	TRBV2	TRBJ2-3	NA	TGTGCCAGCGGGAGGAGGAGCACAGATACGCAGTATTTT	CASGRRSTDTQYF
NA	TRBV24-1	TRBJ1-2	NA	TGTGCCACCACCCCCCCCGGGACTAACTATGGCTACACCTTC	CATTPPGTNYGYTF
TRBD2	TRBV5-6	TRBJ2-2	NA	TGTGCCAGCCTCTCAGCGGGGGGTAAGAACACCGGGGAGCTGTTTTTT	CASLSAGGKNTGELFF
TRBD2	TRBV5-1	TRBJ2-7	NA	TGCGCCAGCAGCTCTGGACTAGCGGGAACCACCTACGAGCAGTACTTC	CASSSGLAGTTYEQYF
TRBD1	TRBV19	TRBJ1-2	few	TGTGCCAGTAGTCCACGGACAGACAGGGCATATGGCTACACCTTC	CASSPRTDRAYGYTF
TRBD1	TRBV2	TRBJ2-7	NA	TGTGCCAGCACTGGACAGACAGGGCCGTTTCTCGAGCAGTACTTC	CASTGQTGPFLEQYF
NA	TRBV10-3	TRBJ1-1	NA	TGTGCCATCGCTTCAGGCTCCGTGAACACTGAAGCTTTCTTT	CAIASGSVNTEAFF
TRBD1	TRBV7-2	TRBJ2-1	NA	TGTGCCAGCAGCAACATAGCCGGGACAGCATACAATGAGCAGTTCTTC	CASSNIAGTAYNEQFF
NA	TRBV6-4	TRBJ2-1	NA	TGTGCCAGCGCGACAGCACCCTACAATGAGCAGTTCTTC	CASATAPYNEQFF
NA	TRBV30	TRBJ1-4	NA	TGTGCCTGGAGTGAGCAGGGAGGCGGTGAAAAACTGTTTTTT	CAWSEQGGGEKLFF
TRBD1	TRBV6-5	TRBJ1-3	NA	TGTGCCCACTGGGACAGGGGGTACGGAAACACCATATATTTT	CAHWDRGYGNTIYF
TRBD2	TRBV6-5	TRBJ2-2	NA	TGTGCCAGCAGCTACTCTAGCGGGAGCTTCACCGGGGAGCTGTTTTTT	CASSYSSGSFTGELFF
NA	TRBV5-1	TRBJ1-4	NA	TGCGCCAGCAGCTTGGAGCGGAGTACTTATGAAAAACTGTTTTTT	CASSLERSTYEKLFF
TRBD1	TRBV5-1	TRBJ2-4	NA	TGCGCCAGCAGCTCGGACGGACAGGGGAGCATTCAGTACTTC	CASSSDGQGSIQYF
NA	TRBV5-1	TRBJ1-3	NA	TGCGCCAGCAGCTTAACAGTCTCTGGAAACACCATATATTTT	CASSLTVSGNTIYF
NA	TRBV14	TRBJ2-5	NA	TGTGCCAGCAGCCAAGATAGGTCGCGGGACTACCAAGAGACCCAGTACTTC	CASSQDRSRDYQETQYF
NA	TRBV3-1/TRBV3-2	TRBJ1-1	NA	TGTGCCAGCAGACCCCAGGGCGGCACTGAAGCTTTCTTT	CASRPQGGTEAFF
TRBD2	TRBV7-6	TRBJ2-7	NA	TGTGCCAGCAGCCGTGGGACTAGCGGGAGGGCCCAGGGCTCCTACGAGCAGTACTTC	CASSRGTSGRAQGSYEQYF
NA	TRBV16	TRBJ1-5	many	TGTGCCAGCAGCGGACAAAACAATCAGCCCCAGCATTTT	CASSGQNNQPQHF
TRBD1	TRBV2	TRBJ1-5	once	TGTGCCAGCAGCAAGAGGCCGGGGACAGGGCTTAGCAATCAGCCCCAGCATTTT	CASSKRPGTGLSNQPQHF
TRBD2	TRBV5-4	TRBJ2-7	NA	TGTGCCAGCAGCCTCGGACTAGCGGGGGCCTACGAGCAGTACTTC	CASSLGLAGAYEQYF
NA	TRBV7-6	TRBJ2-7	NA	TGTGCCAGCAGCTTCGAACTCGCGGGGGCGGCCGAGCAGTACTTC	CASSFELAGAAEQYF
TRBD1	TRBV7-9	TRBJ2-7	once	TGTGCCAGCAGCTTCGGACAGGCAACCTACGAGCAGTACTTC	CASSFGQATYEQYF
TRBD1	TRBV7-3	TRBJ2-1	NA	TGTGCCAGCAGACGGGACAGGGTCCATGAGCAGTTCTTC	CASRRDRVHEQFF